A single T cell receptor (beta chain) is shown here with its context. The target antigen is unknown. Treatment of the sample: approximately 9-day PBMC culture with coronavirus spike peptide pools or control peptides (ViraFEST assay). The record originates from a study of vaccination and CD4 T cells after COVID-19. Study-wide background: The authors used overlapping spike peptides from SARS-CoV-2, HCoV-NL63, HCoV-OC43 and HCoV-229E to stimulate cells.

Cultured CD4+ T-cell DNA underwent Oncomine TCR Beta short-read sequencing. The authors extracted genomic DNA from cultured CD4+ T cells. TCRdb processed the PCR reads anew with MiXCR; each CDR3 protein has one entry. Among fewer than 9,000 distinct CDR3 sequences listed, about two thirds were seen once. V lost 6 bases, J lost 1 base, and 9 bases lay in between. This CDR3 spans 13 amino acids. Germline V CDR1 and CDR2: LNHDA, SQIVND (reference sequence). The origin of this receptor is a human donor who had recovered from COVID-19. Specimen: CD4+ T cells from blood, cultured in vitro. This sequence joins TRBV19 and TRBJ1-1; D call uncertain. The chain's CDR3 is CASSPSWNTEAFF. The DNA for the CDR3 is TGTGCCAGTAGCCCATCCTGGAACACTGAAGCTTTCTTT.